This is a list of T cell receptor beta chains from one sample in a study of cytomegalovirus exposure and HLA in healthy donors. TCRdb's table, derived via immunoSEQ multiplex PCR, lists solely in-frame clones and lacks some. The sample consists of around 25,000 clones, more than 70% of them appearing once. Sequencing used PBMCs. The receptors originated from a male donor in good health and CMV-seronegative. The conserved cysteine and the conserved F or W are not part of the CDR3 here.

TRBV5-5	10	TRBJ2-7	ASSHWTGEQY
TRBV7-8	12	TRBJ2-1	ASIGRRTHNEQF
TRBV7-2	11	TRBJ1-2	ASSFTNSALYT
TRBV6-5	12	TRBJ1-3	ASSPGTPGNTIY
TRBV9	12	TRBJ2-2	ASSIRQSAGELF
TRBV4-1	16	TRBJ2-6	ASSPGGDRSSGANVLT
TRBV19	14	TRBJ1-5	ASSPRTAVGSQPQH
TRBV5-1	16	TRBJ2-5	ASSPIPWGSGTAETQY
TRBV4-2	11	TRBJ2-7	ASSWRGNYEQY
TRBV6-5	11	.	ASSYTLTHEQY
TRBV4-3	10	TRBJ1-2	ASSQNRDGYT
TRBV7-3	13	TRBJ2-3	ASSAGQDDWDTQY
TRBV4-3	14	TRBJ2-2	ASSPRDTPFFGELF
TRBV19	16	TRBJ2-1	ASGKGLAGGSSYNEQF
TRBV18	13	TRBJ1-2	ASSLRQGLIYGYT
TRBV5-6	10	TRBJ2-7	ASSTGPHEQY
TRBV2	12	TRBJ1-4	ASSTGATNEKLF
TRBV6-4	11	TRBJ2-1	ASSDSDNNEQF
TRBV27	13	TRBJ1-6	ASSFSGTGGSPLH
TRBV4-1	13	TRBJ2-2	ASSQPGVPAGELF
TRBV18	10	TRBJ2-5	ASSQQGRGQY
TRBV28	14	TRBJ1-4	ASSFLRDSTNEKLF
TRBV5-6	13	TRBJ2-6	ASRRRVAGANVLT
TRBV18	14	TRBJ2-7	ASSPSVGTASYEQY
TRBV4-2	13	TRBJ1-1	ASSHPERMNTEAF
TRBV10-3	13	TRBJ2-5	AIRTGTGEQETQY
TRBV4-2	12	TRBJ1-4	ASSQGSREEKLF
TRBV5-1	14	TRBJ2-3	ASSVTSDLRTDTQY
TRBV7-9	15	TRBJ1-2	ASSLGSGRISSYGYT
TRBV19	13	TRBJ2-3	ASSPGQDSTDTQY
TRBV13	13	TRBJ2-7	ASSSELAGDYEQY
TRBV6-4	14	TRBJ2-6	ASSEDGSSGANVLT
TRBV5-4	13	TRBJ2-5	ASSVPGLKPETQY
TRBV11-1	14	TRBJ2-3	ASSFPTSGATDTQY
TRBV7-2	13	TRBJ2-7	ASSLASGDSYEQY
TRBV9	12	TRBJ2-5	ASSVGQGQETQY
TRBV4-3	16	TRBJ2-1	ASSQDPLGRGALNEQF
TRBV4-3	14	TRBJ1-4	ASSQDLRATNEKLF
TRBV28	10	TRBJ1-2	ATRTGERGYT
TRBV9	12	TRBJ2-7	ASSVEETSVEQY
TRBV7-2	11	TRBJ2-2	ASSLLNTGELF
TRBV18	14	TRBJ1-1	ASSPQIGGLNTEAF
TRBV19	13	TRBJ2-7	ASSVSELLSYEQY
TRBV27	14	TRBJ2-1	ASSLSPLTLRLILF
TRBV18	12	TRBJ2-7	ASSPMVDSYEQY
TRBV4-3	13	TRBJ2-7	ASSPGTGTIKGQY
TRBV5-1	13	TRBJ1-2	ASSRGGTGNYGYT
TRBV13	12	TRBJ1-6	ASSTSAGDSPLH